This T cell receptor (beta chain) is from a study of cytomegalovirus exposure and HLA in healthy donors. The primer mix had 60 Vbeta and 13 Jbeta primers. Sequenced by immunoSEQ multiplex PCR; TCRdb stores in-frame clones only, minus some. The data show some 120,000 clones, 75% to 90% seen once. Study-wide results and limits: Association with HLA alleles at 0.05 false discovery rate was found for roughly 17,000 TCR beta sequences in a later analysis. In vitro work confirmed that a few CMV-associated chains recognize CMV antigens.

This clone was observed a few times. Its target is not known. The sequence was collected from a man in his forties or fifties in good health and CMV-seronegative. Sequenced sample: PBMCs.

Here the CDR3 DNA reads TGTGCCAGTAGTCCCTTGGGACAGCTTGATAATTCACCCCTCCACTTT. Encoded protein: CASSPLGQLDNSPLHF. The J gene is TRBJ1-6, the V gene TRBV19; 7 bases map to TRBD1. The trim removed 5 bases at V and 5 bases at J, leaving 9 bases unmatched. Germline CDR1 LNHDA, CDR2 SQIVND (reference sequence). The CDR3 extends over 16 amino acids. Full variable domain (missing parts from reference TRBV19 and TRBJ1-6): DGGITQSPKYLFRKEGQNVTLSCEQNLNHDAMYWYRQDPGQGLRLIYYSQIVNDFQKGDIAEGYSVSREKKESFPLTVTSAQKNPTAFYLCASSPLGQLDNSPLHFGNGTRLTVT.